The 31 T cell receptor beta chains below all came from one sample that was sequenced in a study of T-cell reconstitution after alpha-beta-depleted transplantation in children. As it was prepared, the TCRbeta library received unique molecular identifiers. Each CDR3 protein gets one entry after TCRdb re-called the PCR reads with MiXCR. Of under 850,000 distinct CDR3 sequences listed, around 13% are singletons. Sample: PBMCs, taken before TCRalphabeta/CD19-depleted stem cell transplant. Receptors originate from a girl aged 2 to 9 with congenital amegakaryocytic thrombocytopenia, due to receive a stem cell transplant.

This clonotype was detected ten times or more. This rearrangement joins TRBV7-2 to TRBJ2-1, with D perhaps matching TRBD2 (6 bases). V was shortened by 3 bases and J by 10 bases, with 13 bases between the two germline ends. The CDR3 has 13 residues. The germline CDR1 and CDR2 sequences are SGHTA and FQGNSA. The CDR3 spells CASSLGTSLEQFF. The CDR3 region has the DNA TGTGCCAGCAGCTTGGGGACTTCTTTAGAGCAGTTCTTC.

On this clonotype: A much larger clone is a single base away; this may be a read error. V usage is TRBV5-1 and J usage is TRBJ1-2, with unresolved D. V was shortened by 5 bases and J by 3 bases, with 17 bases between the two germline ends. The V gene's germline CDR1 is SGHRS and CDR2 YFSETQ. This CDR3 is built from 15 residues. Written as DNA, the CDR3 is TGCGCCAGCAGGCCCCGGACGGAAGTTGACTATGGCTACACCTTC. Translated, it gives CASRPRTEVDYGYTF. Variable domain in full (rest from reference TRBV5-1 and TRBJ1-2): KAGVTQTPRYLIKTRGQQVTLSCSPISGHRSVSWYQQTPGQGLQFLFEYFSETQRNKGNFPGRFSGRQFSNSRSEMNVSTLELGDSALYLCASRPRTEVDYGYTFGSGTRLTVV.

This clonotype was picked up many times. V gene TRBV4-1 combines with J gene TRBJ2-1; TRBD2 aligns across 14 bases. V shed 1 base, J shed 3 bases, and the junction held 14 bases outside the gene matches. The CDR3 spans 21 residues. Germline values: CDR1 MGHRA, CDR2 YSYEKL. The DNA of the CDR3 is TGCGCCAGCAGCCAAGGTCCGACTAGCGGGAGGGCCTTCTCCCTCTACAATGAGCAGTTCTTC. This codes for CASSQGPTSGRAFSLYNEQFF.

This clonotype appeared many times. The chain uses TRBV5-1 and TRBJ2-1; D is perhaps TRBD1 or TRBD2 (5 bases each). Deletions cut 3 bases from V and 5 bases from J, with 12 bases between. Germline V CDR1 and CDR2: SGHRS, YFSETQ. This CDR3 contains 14 residues. CDR3 residues: CASSWDRNNNEQFF. The CDR3, as DNA: TGCGCCAGCAGCTGGGACCGGAACAACAATGAGCAGTTCTTC.

The sample holds many counts of this clonotype. This rearrangement joins TRBV7-8 to TRBJ2-1, with 7 bases fitting TRBD1. V dropped 5 bases and J dropped 4; count of bases not matched to a gene: 8. CDR1 and CDR2 (germline): SGHVS, FQNEAQ. The CDR3 totals 15 residues. The CDR3 sequence is CASSLPRDRYNEQFF. CDR3 nucleotide sequence: TGTGCCAGCAGCCTCCCCCGGGACAGATACAATGAGCAGTTCTTC. The variable domain in full, with the rest retrieved from reference TRBV7-8 and TRBJ2-1, is GAGVSQSPRYKVAKRGQDVALRCDPISGHVSLFWYQQALGQGPEFLTYFQNEAQLDKSGLPSDRFFAERPEGSVSTLKIQRTQQEDSAVYLCASSLPRDRYNEQFFGPGTRLTVL.

This clonotype was observed a handful of times. This chain uses TRBV5-1 with TRBJ2-5; no clear D. The V and J ends lost 2 bases and 0 bases respectively, with 8 bases between them. Looked up from germline, CDR1 is SGHRS and CDR2 is YFSETQ. The CDR3 is 14 amino acids. The CDR3 DNA follows: TGCGCCAGCAGCTTCCGCTGGAACCAAGAGACCCAGTACTTC. Residues: CASSFRWNQETQYF.

The chain carries TRBV5-1 and TRBJ2-3; D remains unclear. Germline lookup yields CDR1 SGHRS and CDR2 YFSETQ. Trimming pared 2 bases from V and 6 bases from J, leaving 7 bases between. The CDR3 is 12 residues long. The DNA of the CDR3 is TGCGCCAGCAGCTTCCGAGCGGATACGCAGTATTTT. As protein: CASSFRADTQYF.

This clonotype was counted ten times or more. J is TRBJ2-7 and V is TRBV20-1, with 7 bases lining up with TRBD2. Germline V gives CDR1 DFQATT, CDR2 SNEGSKA (reference sequence). CDR3 size: 15 residues. The trim removed 6 bases at V and 0 bases at J, leaving 11 bases unmatched. The CDR3 sequence is CSAPTSPRYSYEQYF. CDR3 DNA: TGCAGTGCACCGACTAGCCCGCGGTACTCCTACGAGCAGTACTTC.

This clonotype has ten or more counts. J is TRBJ2-1 and V is TRBV4-1; D remains unclear. Per germline, CDR1 MGHRA and CDR2 YSYEKL. V was trimmed by 1 base and J by 5 bases, leaving 12 bases between them. The CDR3 runs to 15 residues. In DNA, the CDR3 is TGCGCCAGCAGCCAAGGGGAAAGCCCTAACAATGAGCAGTTCTTC. Translated, it gives CASSQGESPNNEQFF.

This clonotype was detected many times. The chain joins TRBV20-1 to TRBJ2-1; D gene unclear. V dropped 5 bases and J dropped 9 bases, with 11 bases sitting between them. This CDR3 contains 11 residues. CDR1 is DFQATT and CDR2 is SNEGSKA in the germline V gene (reference sequence). The CDR3 is CSAFIVREQFF. CDR3 nucleotides: TGCAGTGCTTTTATAGTGCGTGAGCAGTTCTTC.

The chain recombines TRBV3-1 with TRBJ2-4; D might be TRBD2 (6 bases). The CDR3 is 18 residues long. Trimming left V 6 bases short and J 0 bases short, with 21 bases between. The germline CDR1 and CDR2 sequences are LGHDT and YNNKEL (reference sequence). CDR3 protein: CASRQNIGRGEAKNIQYF. The CDR3 DNA is TGTGCCAGCAGACAAAACATCGGGCGGGGTGAAGCCAAAAACATTCAGTACTTC. The whole variable domain, remainder taken from reference TRBV3-1 and TRBJ2-4, is DTAVSQTPKYLVTQMGNDKSIKCEQNLGHDTMYWYKQDSKKFLKIMFSYNNKELIINETVPNRFSPKSPDKAHLNLHINSLELGDSAVYFCASRQNIGRGEAKNIQYFGAGTRLSVL.

This clonotype was seen ten or more times. The chain uses TRBV4-1 and TRBJ1-1, with D tentatively TRBD1 (6 bases). The CDR3 runs 14 residues. CDR1 is MGHRA and CDR2 is YSYEKL in the germline V gene. Trimming shortened V by 2 bases and J by 0 bases, and 7 bases separated the two germline ends. CDR3 loop: CASSQQGLNTEAFF. The CDR3 coding sequence is TGCGCCAGCAGCCAACAGGGGCTGAACACTGAAGCTTTCTTT.

This clonotype was seen a few times. The chain links TRBV11-2 to TRBJ2-1; 10 bases map to TRBD2. The junction had 6 bases not matched to a gene; V was cut back by 5 bases and J by 2 bases. Germline CDR1 is SGHAT and CDR2 is FQNNGV. This CDR3 region has 16 residues. This CDR3 reads CASSPSSGRAYNEQFF. Here the CDR3 DNA reads TGTGCCAGCAGCCCGAGCAGCGGGAGGGCCTACAATGAGCAGTTCTTC.

This clonotype was found many times. The chain uses TRBV5-4 and TRBJ2-1; 7 positions match TRBD2. With V trimmed by 4 bases and J by 6 bases, 13 bases remained unmatched. Germline V gene sequence: CDR1 SGHNT, CDR2 YYREEE (reference sequence). The CDR3 spans 16 residues. CDR3 in DNA: TGTGCCAGCAGCCCCCGGTGGGGGGAGGGTTCCAATGAGCAGTTCTTC. This codes for CASSPRWGEGSNEQFF.

There are many counts of this clonotype. The chain has TRBV5-1 and TRBJ2-7; a weak D match, TRBD1 (5 bases). This CDR3 has 16 residues. CDR1 SGHRS and CDR2 YFSETQ come from the germline V gene. V was pared by 4 bases and J by 2 bases, with 19 bases between. CDR3 DNA sequence: TGCGCCAGCAGCCTGTTCCAGGGTGAATCGACCTACGAGCAGTACTTC. Protein product: CASSLFQGESTYEQYF.

V and J are TRBV30 and TRBJ2-1; D is perhaps TRBD1 or TRBD2 (5 bases each). V lost 0 bases, J lost 15 bases, and 21 bases lay in between. The CDR3 spans 14 residues. Germline V CDR1 and CDR2: GTSNPN, SVGIG (reference sequence). The CDR3 reads CAWSVLTAGAMRFF. CDR3 DNA sequence: TGTGCCTGGAGTGTATTGACGGCCGGGGCGATGAGGTTCTTC.

This clonotype was observed a handful of times. This chain links TRBV3-1 with TRBJ1-6; 10 bases align to TRBD1. This CDR3 is 15 amino acids long. Trimming took 4 bases from V and 9 from J; bases not matched to a gene: 6. The V gene's germline CDR1 is LGHDT and CDR2 YNNKEL (reference sequence). The CDR3 here is CASSLQGTGVSPLHF. CDR3 in DNA: TGTGCCAGCAGCCTGCAGGGGACAGGGGTTTCACCCCTCCACTTT. The full variable domain, with the rest looked up from reference TRBV3-1 and TRBJ1-6, is DTAVSQTPKYLVTQMGNDKSIKCEQNLGHDTMYWYKQDSKKFLKIMFSYNNKELIINETVPNRFSPKSPDKAHLNLHINSLELGDSAVYFCASSLQGTGVSPLHFGNGTRLTVT.

The chain is built from TRBV20-1 and TRBJ2-5, with a possible D match to TRBD2 (5 bases). The CDR3 length is 13 residues. The ends were cut back, 3 bases at V and 7 bases at J, with 15 bases in the middle. Germline V gives CDR1 DFQATT, CDR2 SNEGSKA (reference sequence). The DNA for the CDR3 is TGCAGTGCTAGTTTACTAGACGTGGCGACCCAGTACTTC. It specifies CSASLLDVATQYF.

This clonotype was seen many times. The J gene is TRBJ2-1, the V gene TRBV14, with TRBD2 matching over 11 bases. The J segment lost 6 bases and the V segment lost 5 bases, leaving 6 bases of the junction unmatched. The CDR3 has 15 residues. Germline loops: CDR1 SGHDN, CDR2 FVKESK. The chain's CDR3 is CASSFLAGGPNEQFF. The CDR3 DNA reads TGTGCCAGCAGCTTCTTAGCGGGAGGGCCCAATGAGCAGTTCTTC.

The chain has TRBV5-1 and TRBJ1-2; the match to TRBD1 covers 7 bases. Germline V gene sequence: CDR1 SGHRS, CDR2 YFSETQ. V was clipped by 3 bases and J by 4 bases; unmatched bases: 24. The CDR3 spans 20 residues. This CDR3 is CASSYGLGPLLDRARYGYTF. CDR3 nucleotides: TGCGCCAGCAGCTATGGATTAGGACCCCTCCTCGACAGGGCGCGCTATGGCTACACCTTC.

The table lists this clonotype with a few counts. The chain uses TRBV29-1 and TRBJ2-7; perhaps D is TRBD1 or TRBD2 (5 bases each). The V and J ends lost 2 bases and 0 bases respectively, with 11 bases between them. The CDR3 extends over 14 amino acids. CDR1 SQVTM and CDR2 ANQGSEA come from the germline V gene. CDR3 coding DNA: TGCAGCGTTGAAAGGGACGGGGACTCCTACGAGCAGTACTTC. It encodes CSVERDGDSYEQYF.

This clonotype was observed many times. The chain is built from TRBV29-1 and TRBJ2-5, with TRBD1 identical over 9 bases. The CDR3 length is 16 residues. Germline-derived CDR1 and CDR2 are SQVTM and ANQGSEA. The V segment lost 8 bases and the J segment 4 bases; nucleotides outside the gene matches: 17. CDR3 region: CSTPHPGTGSRETQYF. In DNA form, the CDR3 reads TGCAGCACACCTCATCCGGGGACAGGGTCACGAGAGACCCAGTACTTC.

The rearrangement joins TRBV14 to TRBJ2-3, with a weak D call TRBD2 (5 bases). CDR3 length: 14 residues. The V end was cut by 4 bases, the J end by 6 bases, with 14 bases between. Germline V lookup: CDR1 SGHDN, CDR2 FVKESK. The CDR3: CASSRSPGTDTQYF. The DNA of the CDR3 is TGTGCCAGCAGCCGGAGCCCGGGAACGGATACGCAGTATTTT.

This clonotype was counted between two and nine times. The chain combines TRBV12-3 or TRBV12-4 with TRBJ2-2; D is perhaps TRBD1 (6 bases). The V end was cut by 7 bases, the J end by 9 bases, with 18 bases between. CDR3 length equals 14 residues. The CDR3 loop is CASTVMGATRELFF. For the CDR3, the DNA is TGTGCCAGCACGGTCATGGGGGCTACCCGGGAGCTGTTTTTT.

The chain uses TRBV20-1 and TRBJ1-5, with 9 positions matching TRBD1. The CDR3 extends over 17 amino acids. Trimming removed 5 bases from V and 4 bases from J; junction bases left unmatched: 15. Germline V gene lookup returns CDR1 DFQATT and CDR2 SNEGSKA (reference sequence). CDR3 residues: CSAHSSSRDRENQPQHF. CDR3 sequence (DNA): TGCAGTGCTCATTCCTCTTCCCGGGACAGGGAAAATCAGCCCCAGCATTTT.

This chain uses TRBV5-1 with TRBJ2-3, with 7 bases fitting TRBD1. V trimming: 2 bases; J trimming: 4 bases; junction bases outside the gene matches: 4. Germline V gene sequence: CDR1 SGHRS, CDR2 YFSETQ. This CDR3 comprises 14 residues. The CDR3: CASSLSTGPDTQYF. As DNA, the CDR3 is TGCGCCAGCAGCTTATCGACAGGGCCAGATACGCAGTATTTT.

The V and J genes are TRBV20-1 and TRBJ2-7; 15 bases map to TRBD2. The CDR3 has 17 amino acids. Per germline, CDR1 DFQATT and CDR2 SNEGSKA (reference sequence). The V and J ends lost 7 bases and 3 bases, in that order; junction bases with no gene match: 13. The CDR3 loop is CSVSTGTSGRSLYEQYF. In DNA, the CDR3 is TGCAGTGTTTCTACCGGGACTAGCGGGAGGAGCCTCTACGAGCAGTACTTC.

This clonotype was picked up many times. This chain links TRBV7-2 with TRBJ2-7, with TRBD1 matching over 9 bases. The CDR3 is made up of 17 amino acids. Trimming at V came to 5 bases and at J to 1 base, leaving 12 bases not matched to a gene. Germline CDR1 reads SGHTA; CDR2 reads FQGNSA. CDR3 sequence (DNA): TGTGCCAGCAGCCGTACAGTGGGTGGGACAGGGTCCTACGAGCAGTACTTC. This sequence encodes CASSRTVGGTGSYEQYF.

This clonotype has ten or more counts. CDR3: CSAFTSGRVTDTQYF. CDR3 bases: TGCAGTGCTTTCACTAGTGGGAGGGTCACAGATACGCAGTATTTT. The V call is TRBV20-1, the J call TRBJ2-3; TRBD2 agrees at 7 bases. Germline CDR1 and CDR2: DFQATT and SNEGSKA (reference sequence). With 5 bases clipped from V and 2 bases from J, the junction kept 10 bases outside the gene matches. The CDR3 is 15 residues long.

This clonotype was detected only a few times. This chain connects TRBV28 to TRBJ2-7; 10 nucleotides match TRBD1. CDR3 length: 15 residues. Germline CDR1 and CDR2: MDHEN and SYDVKM. The J segment lost 5 bases and the V segment lost 3 bases, leaving 7 bases of the junction unmatched. The chain's CDR3 is CASSLSDRGTHEQYF. The CDR3 DNA follows: TGTGCCAGCAGTTTGTCGGACAGGGGGACCCACGAGCAGTACTTC.

There are many counts of this clonotype. The chain links TRBV20-1 to TRBJ2-3; the D gene is possibly TRBD2 (6 bases). Trimming removed 4 bases at V and 0 bases at J, with 11 bases between. The CDR3 sequence is 14 residues long. Germline V gene lookup returns CDR1 DFQATT and CDR2 SNEGSKA (reference sequence). The CDR3 spells CSAIGGASTDTQYF. The CDR3 DNA is TGCAGTGCTATAGGCGGGGCAAGCACAGATACGCAGTATTTT.